The rows below give T cell receptor beta chains drawn from one sample of a study of T cells in localized non-small cell lung cancer. Method: immunoSEQ multiplex PCR; TCRdb's copy keeps in-frame clones and lacks some. The sample includes under 75,000 clones, approximately 87% of them seen just once. The sequenced sample was peripheral blood, obtained before any cancer treatment. Every receptor here comes from a male donor aged 60 or over with stage III squamous cell lung carcinoma. Each CDR3 is given with its conserved first and last residue. A D gene is named only where the DNA matches it firmly. Size tells how often a clone was seen (once, few, many) or the class of an expanded clone, and some rows leave it out.

>TRBV7-2|TRBJ2-1|TRBD2|NA
CASSFSGGSYNEQFF
TGTGCCAGCAGCTTTAGCGGGGGATCGTACAATGAGCAGTTCTTC
>TRBV29-1|TRBJ1-2|NA|NA
CSVVRGGGYTF
TGCAGCGTTGTTCGGGGAGGCGGCTACACCTTC
>TRBV7-2|TRBJ2-6|NA|NA
CASSPSSGANVLTF
TGTGCCAGCAGCCCTTCCTCTGGGGCCAACGTCCTGACTTTC
>TRBV4-3|TRBJ1-4|TRBD1|once
CASSLTTGVGEKLFF
TGCGCCAGCAGCCTTACGACAGGGGTGGGTGAAAAACTGTTTTTT
>TRBV5-1|TRBJ2-7|TRBD1|NA
CASSLSGQGAREQYF
TGCGCCAGCAGCTTGTCGGGACAGGGGGCGAGGGAGCAGTACTTC
>TRBV11-2|TRBJ2-1|NA|once
CASSLEVMRDNEQFF
TGTGCCAGCAGCTTAGAGGTTATGAGAGACAATGAGCAGTTCTTC
>TRBV6-1|TRBJ2-3|NA|NA
CASSEALLGTLGTQYF
TGTGCCAGCAGTGAAGCGCTTCTTGGCACTCTGGGCACGCAGTATTTT
>TRBV5-1|TRBJ1-4|TRBD1|NA
CASSPGTDNEKLFF
TGCGCCAGCAGCCCGGGGACAGATAATGAAAAACTGTTTTTT
>TRBV5-6|TRBJ2-2|TRBD2|NA
CASSFGGSAGELFF
TGTGCCAGCAGCTTCGGGGGGTCCGCTGGGGAGCTGTTTTTT
>TRBV30|TRBJ1-5|NA|NA
CAWSDTVNQPQHF
TGTGCCTGGAGCGATACTGTTAATCAGCCCCAGCATTTT
>TRBV2|TRBJ1-5|NA|NA
CASSLGDQPQHF
TGTGCCAGCAGCCTAGGCGATCAGCCCCAGCATTTT
>TRBV15|TRBJ1-5|NA|NA
CATSTGTFSGNQPQHF
TGTGCCACCAGCACCGGGACCTTTAGCGGCAATCAGCCCCAGCATTTT
>TRBV10-3|TRBJ1-2|NA|once
CAISTDSPNYGYTF
TGTGCCATCAGTACAGACAGCCCTAACTATGGCTACACCTTC
>TRBV19|TRBJ1-4|NA|NA
CASSSQGFNEKLFF
TGTGCCAGTAGCTCCCAGGGCTTCAATGAAAAACTGTTTTTT
>TRBV5-1|TRBJ1-4|NA|NA
CASSRDIPNEKLFF
TGCGCCAGCAGCAGGGACATACCAAATGAAAAACTGTTTTTT
>TRBV27|TRBJ2-1|NA|NA
CASRTHRGAGEGNEQFF
TGTGCCAGCAGGACTCACCGTGGGGCAGGAGAGGGCAATGAGCAGTTCTTC
>TRBV7-3|TRBJ2-6|NA|NA
CASSSRTGANVLTF
TGTGCCAGCAGCTCGAGGACTGGGGCCAACGTCCTGACTTTC
>TRBV28|TRBJ1-1|TRBD1|NA
CASSLTPGQGEAFF
TGTGCCAGCAGTTTAACCCCGGGACAGGGGGAAGCTTTCTTT
>TRBV5-5|TRBJ2-3|NA|NA
CASSSFGRGGPGDTQYF
TGTGCCAGCAGCTCTTTCGGAAGGGGGGGGCCCGGAGATACGCAGTATTTT
>TRBV19|TRBJ2-3|NA|NA
CASSGPPSAGSHPSTDTQYF
TGTGCCAGTAGTGGCCCCCCCTCGGCGGGGAGTCACCCTAGCACAGATACGCAGTATTTT
>TRBV7-2|TRBJ1-5|TRBD1|NA
CASSLETGGSQPQHF
TGTGCCAGCAGCTTAGAAACAGGGGGCAGTCAGCCCCAGCATTTT
>TRBV18|TRBJ1-2|TRBD1|NA
CASSGQGHGYTF
TGTGCCAGCTCCGGACAGGGACATGGCTACACCTTC
>TRBV29-1|TRBJ1-2|NA|once
CSVGGRNYGYTF
TGCAGCGTGGGAGGCAGGAACTATGGCTACACCTTC
>TRBV7-9|TRBJ1-5|TRBD1|NA
CASTGTGTNQPQHF
TGTGCCAGCACCGGGACAGGTACCAATCAGCCCCAGCATTTT
>TRBV19|TRBJ2-5|NA|few
CASSVQQGQETQYF
TGTGCCAGTAGTGTCCAACAGGGTCAGGAGACCCAGTACTTC
>TRBV5-6|TRBJ1-5|NA|NA
CASSLTGNQPQHF
TGTGCCAGCAGTCTTACAGGGAACCAGCCCCAGCATTTT
>TRBV27|TRBJ2-3|NA|once
CASSLAGAYPDTQYF
TGTGCCAGCAGTTTGGCAGGGGCTTATCCAGATACGCAGTATTTT